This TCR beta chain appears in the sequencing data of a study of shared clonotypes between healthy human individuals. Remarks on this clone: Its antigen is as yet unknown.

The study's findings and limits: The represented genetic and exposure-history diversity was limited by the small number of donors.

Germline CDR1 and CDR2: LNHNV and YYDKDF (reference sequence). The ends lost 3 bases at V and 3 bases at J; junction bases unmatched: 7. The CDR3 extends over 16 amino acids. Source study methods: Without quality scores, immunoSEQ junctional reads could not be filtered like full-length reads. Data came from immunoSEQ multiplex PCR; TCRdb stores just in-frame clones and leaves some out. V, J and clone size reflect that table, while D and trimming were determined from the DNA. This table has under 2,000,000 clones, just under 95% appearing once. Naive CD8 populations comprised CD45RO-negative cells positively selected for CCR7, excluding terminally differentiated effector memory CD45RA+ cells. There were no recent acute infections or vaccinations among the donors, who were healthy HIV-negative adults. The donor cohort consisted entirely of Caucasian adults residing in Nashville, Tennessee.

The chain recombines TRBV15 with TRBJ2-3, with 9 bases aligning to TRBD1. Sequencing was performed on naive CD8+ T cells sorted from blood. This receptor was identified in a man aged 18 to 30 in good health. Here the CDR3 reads CATSSLEGQGTDTQYF. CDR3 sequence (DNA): TGTGCCACCAGCAGTCTAGAGGGACAGGGAACAGATACGCAGTATTTT. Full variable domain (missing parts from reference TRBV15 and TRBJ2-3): DAMVIQNPRYQVTQFGKPVTLSCSQTLNHNVMYWYQQKSSQAPKLLFHYYDKDFNNEADTPDNFQSRRPNTSFCFLDIRSPGLGDTAMYLCATSSLEGQGTDTQYFGPGTRLTVL.